This TCR beta chain was sequenced in a study of T cells in localized non-small cell lung cancer. Study-wide points: In adjacent lung, a median about 50 of the top 100 tumor clones were found.

About this clone: Its target is unknown.

The protocol was immunoSEQ multiplex PCR, while the TCRdb copy is restricted to in-frame clones and leaves out a portion. The sample lists 100,000 to 150,000 clones; roughly 90% were seen once. The CDR3 runs to 15 residues. Trimming took off 3 bases at V and 0 bases at J, with 9 bases between the two ends. Germline V gives CDR1 SGHDN, CDR2 FVKESK. This sample comprised peripheral blood, obtained before any cancer treatment. V is TRBV14 and J is TRBJ2-4; no clear D. The source of this sequence is a female donor older than 55 with stage I lung adenocarcinoma. The CDR3 DNA sequence: TGTGCCAGCAGCCACAACGGTCTAGCCAAAAACATTCAGTACTTC. This encodes CASSHNGLAKNIQYF.